One sample yielded the 20 T cell receptor beta chains listed below, sequenced in a study of technical replicates of blood from a few donors. Sequencing was performed with immunoSEQ multiplex PCR; in TCRdb, only in-frame clones are kept and a portion is missing. The sample yields about 70,000 clones, about 94% seen once. The sequencing sample was made of T cells isolated from PBMCs. The source is a human donor in good health.

This chain joins TRBV10-2 and TRBJ1-4, with D perhaps TRBD1 (6 bases). Trimming pared 2 bases from V and 13 bases from J, leaving 14 bases between. The germline gives CDR1 WSHSY, CDR2 SAAADI. The length of the CDR3 is 13 residues. As DNA, the CDR3 is TGCGCCAGCAGTGAGATACAGGGAGTTAGACTGTTTTTT. Translating it yields CASSEIQGVRLFF.

V gene TRBV7-8 combines with J gene TRBJ1-1; D unresolved. CDR3 length: 13 residues. Trimming took off 5 bases at V and 4 bases at J, with 11 bases between the two ends. CDR1 SGHVS and CDR2 FQNEAQ come from the germline V gene. The CDR3 loop reads CASSRGAGTEAFF. CDR3 DNA: TGTGCCAGCAGCCGAGGTGCGGGCACTGAAGCTTTCTTT.

The chain combines TRBV19 with TRBJ1-1, with 10 bases aligning to TRBD1. The CDR3 runs 18 residues. Germline V gene sequence: CDR1 LNHDA, CDR2 SQIVND (reference sequence). V shed 6 bases and J 0 bases; nucleotides not matched to a gene: 13. This chain's CDR3 is CASSPLWDRGGVNTEAFF. DNA for the CDR3: TGTGCCAGTAGCCCTCTCTGGGACAGGGGAGGCGTGAACACTGAAGCTTTCTTT.

This chain links TRBV4-1 with TRBJ2-1, with 9 bases that match TRBD2. The germline V gene encodes CDR1 MGHRA and CDR2 YSYEKL. J lost 3 bases, V lost 6 bases, and 18 bases had no gene match. The CDR3 length is 19 residues. CDR3 loop: CASRTGGRGAGSVYNEQFF. In DNA form, the CDR3 reads TGCGCCAGCAGGACCGGCGGGAGGGGGGCGGGGTCCGTCTACAATGAGCAGTTCTTC.

This chain joins TRBV2 and TRBJ1-5; D remains unclear. Germline V gene sequence: CDR1 SNHLY, CDR2 FYNNEI. The V end lost 2 bases, the J end lost 7 bases, and 18 bases lay between the germline ends. The CDR3 length is 16 residues. CDR3 amino acids: CASSEYPPGLRQPQHF. The CDR3 region has the DNA TGTGCCAGCAGTGAATACCCCCCCGGGTTAAGGCAGCCCCAGCATTTT.

CDR3 DNA sequence: TGTGCCAGCAGCTTACAGGGGCACACTGAAGCTTTCTTT. Its protein product is CASSLQGHTEAFF. V usage is TRBV7-2 and J usage is TRBJ1-1; tentative D call: TRBD1 (6 bases). The CDR3 totals 13 residues. Germline-derived CDR1 and CDR2 are SGHTA and FQGNSA. The V end was cut by 2 bases, the J end by 3 bases, with 7 bases between.

The chain joins TRBV5-4 to TRBJ2-7, with D perhaps matching TRBD1 (6 bases). V was cut by 4 bases and J by 2 bases, with 13 bases left in between. Per germline, CDR1 SGHNT and CDR2 YYREEE (reference sequence). This CDR3 spans 14 amino acids. The chain's CDR3 is CASSLGQPPYEQYF. The CDR3 DNA is TGTGCCAGCAGCCTCGGACAGCCTCCCTACGAGCAGTACTTC.

The chain is built from TRBV6-5 and TRBJ2-1, with D possibly TRBD1 on 7 matching bases. The V gene lost 0 bases and the J gene lost 6 bases, with 12 bases spanning the gap. This CDR3 has 15 amino acids. CDR1 and CDR2 from the germline V gene are MNHEY and SVGAGI. CDR3 in DNA: TGTGCCAGCAGTTACTCGATGCAGGGGGGCAATGAGCAGTTCTTC. This encodes CASSYSMQGGNEQFF.

The chain carries TRBV30 and TRBJ2-7; TRBD2 agrees at 11 bases. The CDR3 runs to 15 residues. Germline CDR1 and CDR2: GTSNPN and SVGIG (reference sequence). V lost 4 bases to trimming and J lost 2 bases; unmatched junction nucleotides: 7. The CDR3 nucleotides are TGTGCCTGGAAGCCAAGTAGCGGGAGGGCCTACGAGCAGTACTTC. Its protein product is CAWKPSSGRAYEQYF.

The chain couples TRBV5-1 to TRBJ1-2, with D possibly matching TRBD1 (6 bases). Per the germline V gene, CDR1 is SGHRS and CDR2 is YFSETQ. The CDR3 has 13 amino acids. V lost 0 bases and J lost 5, with 8 bases in between. The DNA for the CDR3 is TGCGCCAGCAGCTTGGATCAGGGGTATGGCTACACCTTC. Its translation: CASSLDQGYGYTF. Supplemented by reference TRBV5-1 and TRBJ1-2, the full variable domain reads KAGVTQTPRYLIKTRGQQVTLSCSPISGHRSVSWYQQTPGQGLQFLFEYFSETQRNKGNFPGRFSGRQFSNSRSEMNVSTLELGDSALYLCASSLDQGYGYTFGSGTRLTVV.

Remarks on this clone: Different DNA sequences within this sample yield the same CDR3. The chain has TRBV25-1 and TRBJ1-4; D not resolved. The V and J ends lost 3 bases and 0 bases respectively, with 5 bases between them. Germline V gene lookup returns CDR1 MGHDK and CDR2 SYGVNS. This CDR3 comprises 14 residues. The CDR3 spells CASSEPATNEKLFF. The CDR3, as DNA: TGTGCCAGCAGTGAGCCGGCAACTAATGAAAAACTGTTTTTT. The complete variable domain, with remaining parts taken from reference TRBV25-1 and TRBJ1-4, reads EADIYQTPRYLVIGTGKKITLECSQTMGHDKMYWYQQDPGMELHLIHYSYGVNSTEKGDLSSESTVSRIRTEHFPLTLESARPSHTSQYLCASSEPATNEKLFFGSGTQLSVL.

This rearrangement joins TRBV5-6 to TRBJ2-7; D may be TRBD1 (6 bases). V lost 2 bases and J 4 bases, leaving 13 bases between the germline ends. The CDR3 is made up of 14 amino acids. In germline, CDR1 is SGHDT, CDR2 YYEEEE. CDR3 loop: CASSLQGFAYEQYF. CDR3 in DNA: TGTGCCAGCAGCTTACAGGGCTTTGCATACGAGCAGTACTTC. Full variable domain (remainder filled in from reference TRBV5-6 and TRBJ2-7): DAGVTQSPTHLIKTRGQQVTLRCSPKSGHDTVSWYQQALGQGPQFIFQYYEEEERQRGNFPDRFSGHQFPNYSSELNVNALLLGDSALYLCASSLQGFAYEQYFGPGTRLTVT.

The chain is built from TRBV11-2 and TRBJ1-4, with D possibly matching TRBD1 (6 bases). Trimming removed 5 bases at V and 4 bases at J, with 14 bases between. CDR3 length: 15 amino acids. CDR1 is SGHAT and CDR2 is FQNNGV in the germline V gene. CDR3 DNA sequence: TGTGCCAGCAGCCTGATGACAGGACATAATGAAAAACTGTTTTTT. Translation: CASSLMTGHNEKLFF.

The V and J genes are TRBV6-4 and TRBJ2-1; 9 bases map to TRBD1. From germline, CDR1 is MRHNA and CDR2 SNTAGT. The CDR3 runs to 15 residues. V lost 6 bases, J lost 6 bases, and 9 bases stayed unmatched. In DNA form, the CDR3 reads TGTGCCAGCAGCCACGGGACAGGGTCGGGCAATGAGCAGTTCTTC. It translates to CASSHGTGSGNEQFF.

V gene TRBV6-1 combines with J gene TRBJ2-7; D gene unclear. CDR1 MNHNS and CDR2 SASEGT come from the germline V gene. The CDR3 covers 14 residues. With 2 bases removed from V and 1 base from J, the gap between germline ends came to 9 bases. In nucleotides, the CDR3 is TGTGCCAGCAGTGAAATAGACGGGTCCTACGAGCAGTACTTC. Its protein is CASSEIDGSYEQYF.

V usage is TRBV7-8 and J usage is TRBJ2-2; 15 bases match TRBD2. Germline CDR1 and CDR2: SGHVS and FQNEAQ. The CDR3 is 16 residues long. Germline trimming cut 7 bases from V and 4 bases from J; bases unmatched to any gene: 4. CDR3 loop: CASTEGLAGGTGELFF. Here the CDR3 DNA reads TGTGCCAGCACCGAGGGACTAGCGGGAGGCACCGGGGAGCTGTTTTTT.

This chain joins TRBV7-9 and TRBJ1-4; TRBD1 matches at 8 bases. V lost 5 bases and J lost 4; bases outside the gene matches: 6. From germline, CDR1 is SEHNR and CDR2 FQNEAQ (reference sequence). The CDR3 runs to 15 residues. The CDR3 spells CASSGRTGINEKLFF. The CDR3 DNA is TGTGCCAGCAGCGGACGGACAGGGATTAATGAAAAACTGTTTTTT. The complete variable domain, with remaining parts taken from reference TRBV7-9 and TRBJ1-4, reads DTGVSQNPRHKITKRGQNVTFRCDPISEHNRLYWYRQTLGQGPEFLTYFQNEAQLEKSRLLSDRFSAERPKGSFSTLEIQRTEQGDSAMYLCASSGRTGINEKLFFGSGTQLSVL.

The chain links TRBV28 to TRBJ1-1; no reliable D call. Germline V lookup: CDR1 MDHEN, CDR2 SYDVKM. V shed 8 bases and J shed 2 bases, with 12 bases lying between them. The length of the CDR3 is 13 residues. CDR3 region: CASRNTDNTEAFF. CDR3 bases: TGTGCCAGCCGTAATACAGATAACACTGAAGCTTTCTTT.

The J gene is TRBJ2-7, the V gene TRBV10-3; perhaps TRBD2 as D (5 bases). Germline CDR1 reads ENHRY; CDR2 reads SYGVKD. This CDR3 has 12 residues. The V end lost 8 bases, the J end lost 5 bases, and 13 bases lay between the germline ends. The CDR3 loop is CAISSSLDEQYF. In DNA form, the CDR3 reads TGTGCCATCTCCTCTAGCCTGGACGAGCAGTACTTC.

V is TRBV13 and J is TRBJ2-7; 7 positions match TRBD2. Trimming removed 2 bases from V and 4 bases from J; junction bases left unmatched: 5. The germline V gene has CDR1 PRHDT and CDR2 FYEKMQ (reference sequence). This CDR3 comprises 14 residues. The CDR3 protein is CASSLRSGVYEQYF. The CDR3 DNA follows: TGTGCCAGCAGCTTAAGGAGCGGGGTGTACGAGCAGTACTTC.